The 29 T cell receptor beta chains below were found in one sample sequenced in a study of STAT3 mutations in large granular lymphocyte leukemia. Overall study results and limits: In T-cell large granular lymphocyte leukemia, about half of patients showed multiple immunodominant subclonotypes.

Clones were sequenced by immunoSEQ multiplex PCR, and TCRdb holds only the in-frame ones, with some missing. The table lists under 20,000 clones, roughly 91% of them singletons, with under 9% in the top ten. No antigen has been identified for these receptors. Sequenced: peripheral blood mononuclear cells. These receptor sequences come from a woman aged 45-59 years with T-cell large granular lymphocyte leukemia. Some clones in this sample may be carry-over from other donors' samples.

The J gene is TRBJ2-1, the V gene TRBV9; TRBD1 aligns across 9 bases. Looked up from germline, CDR1 is SGDLS and CDR2 is YYNGEE. The CDR3 spans 15 residues. V shed 4 bases, J shed 8 bases, and the junction held 10 bases outside the gene matches. The CDR3, as DNA: TGTGCCAGCAGCCGTTCGGGACAGGGTCTGGATGAGCAGTTCTTC. This codes for CASSRSGQGLDEQFF.

The V and J genes are TRBV29-1 and TRBJ2-7, with TRBD2 identical over 11 bases. The CDR3 has 15 amino acids. The ends lost 3 bases at V and 2 bases at J; junction bases unmatched: 6. The germline V gene has CDR1 SQVTM and CDR2 ANQGSEA. CDR3 region: CSVERLAGRAYEQYF. CDR3 nucleotide sequence: TGCAGCGTTGAGAGACTAGCGGGACGAGCCTACGAGCAGTACTTC.

As DNA, the CDR3 is TGTGCCAGCAGCGTTACAGGGTTCTTCGGTGAGCAGTTCTTC. Translation gives CASSVTGFFGEQFF. The chain joins TRBV9 to TRBJ2-1; D is possibly TRBD1 (6 bases). Trimming removed 2 bases from V and 9 bases from J, with 15 bases in between. The germline CDR1 and CDR2 sequences are SGDLS and YYNGEE. The CDR3 loop spans 14 amino acids.

The rearrangement joins TRBV5-1 to TRBJ2-2; unclear D gene. Germline CDR1 reads SGHRS; CDR2 reads YFSETQ. V lost 0 bases and J 2 bases, leaving 14 bases between the germline ends. The CDR3 covers 17 residues. CDR3 in amino acids: CASSLDGPATNTGELFF. The CDR3 DNA reads as TGCGCCAGCAGCTTGGATGGGCCAGCCACCAACACCGGGGAGCTGTTTTTT. The full variable domain, rest sourced from reference TRBV5-1 and TRBJ2-2, is KAGVTQTPRYLIKTRGQQVTLSCSPISGHRSVSWYQQTPGQGLQFLFEYFSETQRNKGNFPGRFSGRQFSNSRSEMNVSTLELGDSALYLCASSLDGPATNTGELFFGEGSRLTVL.

In the case of this clone: This same CDR3 is encoded by further DNA sequences in the sample. V usage is TRBV29-1 and J usage is TRBJ2-2; 13 bases match TRBD2. This CDR3 region has 14 residues. Germline-derived CDR1 and CDR2 are SQVTM and ANQGSEA. Trimming cost V 4 bases and J 4 bases; bases outside gene matches: 0. In DNA form, the CDR3 reads TGCAGCGTTGGACTAGCGGGGGGCACCGGGGAGCTGTTTTTT. It specifies CSVGLAGGTGELFF.

V is TRBV29-1 and J is TRBJ2-7; 7 bases align to TRBD2. V shed 5 bases and J 6 bases; nucleotides not matched to a gene: 7. The CDR3 is 12 amino acids. CDR1 SQVTM and CDR2 ANQGSEA come from the germline V gene. CDR3 region: CSVSSGISEQYF. The CDR3 DNA is TGCAGCGTTTCCAGCGGGATTTCCGAGCAGTACTTC.

The chain joins TRBV18 to TRBJ2-4; D gene ambiguous. CDR1 KGHSH and CDR2 LQKENI come from the germline V gene. V was clipped by 2 bases and J by 4 bases, with 12 bases between them. CDR3 size: 15 residues. As DNA, the CDR3 is TGTGCCAGCTCACCAGACCCCGGACCGAAAAACATTCAGTACTTC. Amino acids: CASSPDPGPKNIQYF.

The CDR3 DNA sequence: TGTGCCAGCAGCTCCGGGGGGAGGAACACCGGGGAGCTGTTTTTT. Protein product: CASSSGGRNTGELFF. The rearrangement links TRBV28 to TRBJ2-2; the match to TRBD2 covers 7 bases. The germline CDR1 and CDR2 sequences are MDHEN and SYDVKM. The junction had 5 bases not matched to a gene; V was cut back by 6 bases and J by 1 base. This CDR3 is 15 amino acids long.

This rearrangement joins TRBV29-1 to TRBJ1-2, with unresolved D. V was cut by 4 bases and J by 0 bases, with 6 bases left in between. The germline V gene has CDR1 SQVTM and CDR2 ANQGSEA. CDR3 length: 12 residues. The CDR3: CSVGSSNYGYTF. CDR3 bases: TGCAGCGTTGGGTCGTCTAACTATGGCTACACCTTC.

This chain's CDR3 is CASSPSSYMNTEAFF. The CDR3 bases are TGTGCCAGCTCACCTTCCAGCTACATGAACACTGAAGCTTTCTTT. The chain links TRBV18 to TRBJ1-1; D uncertain. This CDR3 spans 15 amino acids. Trimming cost V 3 bases and J 0 bases, with 11 bases left between them. Germline V CDR1 and CDR2: KGHSH, LQKENI.

V usage is TRBV30 and J usage is TRBJ2-7, with 10 bases matching TRBD1. The germline gives CDR1 GTSNPN, CDR2 SVGIG (reference sequence). The CDR3 extends over 11 amino acids. V shed 6 bases, J shed 9 bases, and the junction held 5 bases outside the gene matches. CDR3 protein: CACGQGVAQYF. CDR3 DNA: TGTGCCTGCGGACAGGGGGTTGCGCAGTACTTC.

The rearrangement links TRBV4-3 to TRBJ2-2; 8 nucleotides agree with TRBD1. With 6 bases clipped from V and 2 bases from J, the junction kept 5 bases outside the gene matches. Germline CDR1 and CDR2: LGHNA and YSLEER. The CDR3 spans 15 residues. CDR3 nucleotides: TGCGCCAGCAGTCAGGGGGCCTATAACACCGGGGAGCTGTTTTTT. It codes for CASSQGAYNTGELFF.

The V and J genes are TRBV6-1 and TRBJ1-2; unclear D gene. Germline V CDR1 and CDR2: MNHNS, SASEGT. CDR3 length: 12 amino acids. V dropped 3 bases and J dropped 7 bases, with 9 bases sitting between them. CDR3 nucleotide sequence: TGTGCCAGCAGTGACGCGATAGGTGGCTACACCTTC. Its translation is CASSDAIGGYTF.

This clone was counted once. This chain links TRBV9 with TRBJ1-1; D may be TRBD1 (5 bases). V was cut by 0 bases and J by 5 bases, with 20 bases left in between. This CDR3 is built from 17 residues. Germline values: CDR1 SGDLS, CDR2 YYNGEE. The CDR3 coding sequence is TGTGCCAGCAGCGTAGTGGTATTGGGGACCCCCGGGACTGAAGCTTTCTTT. Protein product: CASSVVVLGTPGTEAFF.

The CDR3 DNA is TGTGCCAGCAGCCCCTTAGCGGGTCCCTACGAGCAGTACTTC. Amino acid sequence: CASSPLAGPYEQYF. This sequence joins TRBV7-6 and TRBJ2-7; 7 bases line up with TRBD2. Germline V CDR1 and CDR2: SGHVS, FNYEAQ. J was trimmed by 2 bases and V by 5 bases; bases with no gene match: 6. The CDR3 has 14 amino acids.

The chain employs TRBV28 and TRBJ2-5; TRBD2 agrees at 9 bases. The length of the CDR3 is 15 residues. J was trimmed by 4 bases and V by 8 bases; bases with no gene match: 11. Germline CDR1 MDHEN, CDR2 SYDVKM. As DNA, the CDR3 is TGTGCCAGCGCTGGTTGGGTAGCGGGAGCAGAGACCCAGTACTTC. Encoded protein: CASAGWVAGAETQYF.

The chain employs TRBV7-9 and TRBJ2-5; D unresolved. The CDR3 runs 11 residues. The V gene lost 4 bases and the J gene lost 0 bases, with 0 bases spanning the gap. Germline CDR1 is SEHNR and CDR2 is FQNEAQ (reference sequence). The CDR3 DNA follows: TGTGCCAGCAGCTACCAAGAGACCCAGTACTTC. It encodes CASSYQETQYF.

This chain joins TRBV2 and TRBJ2-3; the D is unclear. V was pared by 11 bases and J by 2 bases, with 14 bases between. CDR3 size: 13 residues. Germline CDR1 reads SNHLY; CDR2 reads FYNNEI. The CDR3 protein is CAGNVEVTDTQYF. DNA for the CDR3: TGTGCCGGCAACGTAGAAGTCACAGATACGCAGTATTTT. Combining the CDR3 with reference TRBV2 and TRBJ2-3 gives the whole variable domain EPEVTQTPSHQVTQMGQEVILRCVPISNHLYFYWYRQILGQKVEFLVSFYNNEISEKSEIFDDQFSVERPDGSNFTLKIRSTKLEDSAMYFCAGNVEVTDTQYFGPGTRLTVL.

This sequence joins TRBV4-3 and TRBJ2-7; D perhaps matches TRBD1 (6 bases). Germline loops: CDR1 LGHNA, CDR2 YSLEER. The CDR3 loop spans 15 amino acids. With 6 bases removed from V and 3 bases from J, the gap between germline ends came to 18 bases. The CDR3 region is CASSRVWTADYEQYF. The CDR3, as DNA: TGCGCCAGCAGTAGGGTGTGGACAGCGGACTACGAGCAGTACTTC.

The chain has TRBV30 and TRBJ1-1; D remains ambiguous. This CDR3 region has 14 residues. The germline V gene has CDR1 GTSNPN and CDR2 SVGIG (reference sequence). V was pared by 0 bases and J by 0 bases, with 8 bases between. The CDR3, as DNA: TGTGCCTGGAGTGTTAACCTCATGAACACTGAAGCTTTCTTT. As protein: CAWSVNLMNTEAFF.

The J gene is TRBJ2-7, the V gene TRBV29-1; the match to TRBD2 covers 10 bases. The V gene end was trimmed by 2 bases and the J gene end by 3 bases; junction bases not matched to a gene: 10. The CDR3 is 16 residues long. In germline, CDR1 is SQVTM, CDR2 ANQGSEA. The chain's CDR3 is CSVELPAGGLNYEQYF. The CDR3 DNA sequence: TGCAGCGTTGAATTACCAGCGGGAGGGCTAAACTACGAGCAGTACTTC.

The genes are TRBV30 and TRBJ1-1; D remains ambiguous. The CDR3 is 14 amino acids. V gave up 4 bases and J gave up 7 bases, with 19 bases separating them. From germline, CDR1 is GTSNPN and CDR2 SVGIG (reference sequence). CDR3 sequence (DNA): TGTGCCTGGAAAATTGTGGAGAGCCGTTTTGAAGCTTTCTTT. Encoded protein: CAWKIVESRFEAFF.

This chain links TRBV29-1 with TRBJ2-3; TRBD1 matches at 7 bases. CDR1 and CDR2 from the germline V gene are SQVTM and ANQGSEA. CDR3 length equals 12 residues. With V trimmed by 5 bases and J by 7 bases, 6 bases remained unmatched. This CDR3 is CSVRQGENTQYF. CDR3 bases: TGCAGCGTTCGCCAGGGGGAAAATACGCAGTATTTT.

The chain combines TRBV27 with TRBJ2-7; 11 bases are a match to TRBD2. The length of the CDR3 is 16 residues. Looked up from germline, CDR1 is MNHEY and CDR2 is SMNVEV (reference sequence). The V segment lost 3 bases and the J segment 4 bases; nucleotides outside the gene matches: 8. CDR3 residues: CASSFSGRAGKYEQYF. CDR3 nucleotides: TGTGCCAGCAGTTTTAGCGGGAGGGCTGGGAAGTACGAGCAGTACTTC.

V and J are TRBV28 and TRBJ1-2; 8 bases match TRBD1. Germline V lookup: CDR1 MDHEN, CDR2 SYDVKM. V trimming: 9 bases; J trimming: 2 bases; junction bases outside the gene matches: 8. CDR3 length equals 14 residues. The CDR3 DNA sequence: TGTGCCAGTCAGGGGGCGACATCGAACTATGGCTACACCTTC. Protein: CASQGATSNYGYTF.

The chain is built from TRBV25-1 and TRBJ1-1; D call uncertain. Per the germline V gene, CDR1 is MGHDK and CDR2 is SYGVNS. The CDR3 covers 14 residues. The germline V and J ends were trimmed by 3 bases and 1 base, with 9 bases remaining between them. Here the CDR3 reads CASSDRGGNTEAFF. The CDR3 DNA follows: TGTGCCAGCAGTGACCGGGGAGGGAACACTGAAGCTTTCTTT.

The chain links TRBV5-1 to TRBJ2-1; 11 nucleotides line up with TRBD2. Unmatched junction bases numbered 10, after V lost 3 bases and J lost 5 bases. The CDR3 extends over 17 amino acids. From germline, CDR1 is SGHRS and CDR2 YFSETQ. CDR3 coding DNA: TGCGCCAGCAGCTCGGCCCCCGGGACTAGCGGCAACAATGAGCAGTTCTTC. Translation gives CASSSAPGTSGNNEQFF.

This rearrangement joins TRBV7-2 to TRBJ2-2, with TRBD2 identical over 9 bases. The CDR3 runs 16 residues. The germline V gene has CDR1 SGHTA and CDR2 FQGNSA. Unmatched junction bases numbered 8, after V lost 5 bases and J lost 4 bases. As DNA, the CDR3 is TGTGCCAGCAGCATCTCGACTAGCGGACGCACCGGGGAGCTGTTTTTT. This gives the protein CASSISTSGRTGELFF.

The chain couples TRBV28 to TRBJ2-3; no clear D. Germline CDR1 reads MDHEN; CDR2 reads SYDVKM. This CDR3 has 13 residues. V was shortened by 6 bases and J by 4 bases, with 11 bases between the two germline ends. CDR3 protein: CASRTTSPDTQYF. CDR3 sequence (DNA): TGTGCCAGCAGGACGACAAGCCCAGATACGCAGTATTTT.